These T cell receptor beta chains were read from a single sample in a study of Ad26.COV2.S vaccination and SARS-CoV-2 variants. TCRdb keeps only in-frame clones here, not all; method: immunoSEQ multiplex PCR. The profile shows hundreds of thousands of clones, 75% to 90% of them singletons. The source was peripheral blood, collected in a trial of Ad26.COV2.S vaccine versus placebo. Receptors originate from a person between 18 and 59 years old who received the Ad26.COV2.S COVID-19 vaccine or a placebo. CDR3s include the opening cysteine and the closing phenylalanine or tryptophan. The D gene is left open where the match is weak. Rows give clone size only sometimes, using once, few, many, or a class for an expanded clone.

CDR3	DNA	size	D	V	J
CASSEAWTGSYEQYF	TGTGCCAGCAGTGAAGCATGGACAGGGTCCTACGAGCAGTACTTC	.	TRBD1	TRBV6-1	TRBJ2-7
CASSQTGTGEQFF	TGTGCCAGCAGCCAAACAGGGACGGGTGAGCAGTTCTTC	.	.	TRBV7-3	TRBJ2-1
CASSLVGRRDGTDTQYF	TGTGCCAGCAGCTTAGTAGGTAGGCGGGATGGAACAGATACGCAGTATTTT	once	.	TRBV7-3	TRBJ2-3
CASSFGLAGAGEQFF	TGCGCCAGCAGCTTCGGACTAGCGGGGGCCGGTGAGCAGTTCTTC	once	TRBD2	TRBV5-1	TRBJ2-1
CASIRSGKDTQYF	TGTGCCAGCATACGTAGCGGGAAAGATACGCAGTATTTT	.	TRBD2	TRBV28	TRBJ2-3
CASSQEGSGRTDTQYF	TGCGCCAGCAGCCAGGAGGGTTCTGGCCGCACAGATACGCAGTATTTT	.	.	TRBV4-3	TRBJ2-3
CASALSTDLSYEQYF	TGTGCCAGCGCCCTTTCGACAGACCTCTCCTACGAGCAGTACTTC	.	.	TRBV27	TRBJ2-7
CASSPPKTSGGAKNIQYF	TGTGCCAGCAGCCCTCCAAAGACTAGCGGGGGGGCCAAAAACATTCAGTACTTC	.	TRBD2	TRBV3-1/TRBV3-2	TRBJ2-4
CASSLNEGLEQPQHF	TGTGCCAGTAGTCTCAACGAGGGGTTAGAGCAGCCCCAGCATTTT	once	.	TRBV19	TRBJ1-5
CASSSRLRGGRVTDTQYF	TGTGCCAGCAGTTCCCGTCTCCGGGGGGGGAGAGTAACAGATACGCAGTATTTT	.	TRBD2	TRBV7-2	TRBJ2-3
CASSILRQGGTNTEAFF	TGTGCCAGCAGCATACTCCGCCAGGGGGGGACGAACACTGAAGCTTTCTTT	.	TRBD1	TRBV7-6	TRBJ1-1
CASSVAVAGSVGDIQYF	TGTGCCAGCAGCGTAGCTGTAGCGGGGTCCGTTGGGGACATTCAGTACTTC	.	TRBD2	TRBV9	TRBJ2-4
CASSLVEGLGEQYF	TGCGCCAGCAGCTTGGTGGAGGGCCTCGGCGAGCAGTACTTC	.	.	TRBV5-1	TRBJ2-7
CASSQASPGEQYF	TGCGCCAGCAGCCAAGCCTCCCCAGGGGAGCAGTACTTC	.	.	TRBV4-3	TRBJ2-7
CASSHLTSDQETQYF	TGTGCCAGCAGCCATCTTACTAGCGACCAAGAGACCCAGTACTTC	.	TRBD2	TRBV3-1/TRBV3-2	TRBJ2-5
CASSELARSGANVLTF	TGTGCCAGCAGTGAACTGGCCCGATCTGGGGCCAACGTCCTGACTTTC	.	.	TRBV6-1	TRBJ2-6
CASSLQGNYGYTF	TGTGCCAGCAGCCTCCAGGGGAACTATGGCTACACCTTC	once	.	TRBV14	TRBJ1-2
CATTSRAAENIQYF	TGTGCCACCACGAGCAGGGCAGCGGAAAACATTCAGTACTTC	.	.	TRBV24-1	TRBJ2-4
CASSSDRYEQYF	TGTGCCAGCAGTTCGGACAGATACGAGCAGTACTTC	many	.	TRBV11-1	TRBJ2-7
CASSGGGNEQFF	TGTGCCAGCAGCGGAGGGGGGAATGAGCAGTTCTTC	.	.	TRBV2	TRBJ2-1
CASSGGTDNEKLFF	TGTGCCAGCAGCGGCGGGACAGACAATGAAAAACTGTTTTTT	.	TRBD1	TRBV9	TRBJ1-4
CASSTSQGANQPQHF	TGTGCCAGCAGCACATCACAGGGGGCCAATCAGCCCCAGCATTTT	.	TRBD1	TRBV9	TRBJ1-5
CASSYLVPYEQYF	TGTGCCAGCAGTTATCTAGTGCCCTACGAGCAGTACTTC	.	.	TRBV27	TRBJ2-7
CASSFRSGAGYTF	TGTGCCAGCAGTTTTAGGTCAGGGGCTGGCTACACCTTC	.	.	TRBV27	TRBJ1-2
CASSIGLNTGELFF	TGTGCCAGTAGTATCGGACTGAACACCGGGGAGCTGTTTTTT	few	.	TRBV19	TRBJ2-2
CASSPRQRNTEAFF	TGTGCCAGCAGCCCCCGACAGAGAAACACTGAAGCTTTCTTT	.	.	TRBV7-2	TRBJ1-1
CASSPTGGDEQYF	TGTGCCAGTAGTCCGACAGGGGGGGACGAGCAGTACTTC	once	TRBD1	TRBV19	TRBJ2-7
CASSPPTGSYEQYF	TGTGCCAGCTCACCACCGACAGGTTCCTACGAGCAGTACTTC	.	.	TRBV18	TRBJ2-7
CAWTPGWGGSGNTIYF	TGTGCCTGGACCCCCGGCTGGGGGGGATCTGGAAACACCATATATTTT	.	.	TRBV30	TRBJ1-3
CASSTGINQPQHF	TGTGCCAGCAGTACAGGGATCAATCAGCCCCAGCATTTT	.	.	TRBV6-6	TRBJ1-5